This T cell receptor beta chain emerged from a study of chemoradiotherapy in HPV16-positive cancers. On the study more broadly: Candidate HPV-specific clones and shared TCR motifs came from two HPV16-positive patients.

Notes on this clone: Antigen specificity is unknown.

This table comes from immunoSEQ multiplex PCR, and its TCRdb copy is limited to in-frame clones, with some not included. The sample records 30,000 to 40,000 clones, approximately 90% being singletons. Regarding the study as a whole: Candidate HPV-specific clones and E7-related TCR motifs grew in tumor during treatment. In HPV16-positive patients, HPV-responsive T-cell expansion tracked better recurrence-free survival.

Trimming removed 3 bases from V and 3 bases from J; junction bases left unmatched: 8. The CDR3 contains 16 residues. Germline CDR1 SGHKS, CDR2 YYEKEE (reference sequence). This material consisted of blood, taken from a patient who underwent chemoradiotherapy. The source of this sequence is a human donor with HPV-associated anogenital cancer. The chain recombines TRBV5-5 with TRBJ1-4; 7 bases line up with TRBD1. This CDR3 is CASSYWDSRANEKLFF. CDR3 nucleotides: TGTGCCAGCAGCTACTGGGACAGTCGGGCTAATGAAAAACTGTTTTTT.